This T cell receptor beta chain is drawn from a study of CD8 T cells in ankylosing spondylitis. Details on this clonotype: Its antigen is not known.

CDR3 length: 17 amino acids. V gave up 3 bases and J gave up 0 bases, with 18 bases separating them. Looked up from germline, CDR1 is DFQATT and CDR2 is SNEGSKA (reference sequence). Study-wide points: In ankylosing spondylitis blood, a motif of seven to nine highly homologous TCR beta variants appeared characteristic. Matched synovial fluid from ankylosing spondylitis patients was reported to be enriched for disease-linked clones.

Molecular-barcoded quantitative 5'-RACE produced these TCR beta libraries. TCRdb analysed the 5' RACE reads with MiXCR anew, one entry per CDR3 protein. The data contain approximately 300,000 distinct CDR3 sequences, under 8.5% of them seen just once; the ten biggest clones take up roughly 15%. V and J are TRBV20-1 and TRBJ2-4, with D perhaps matching TRBD1 or TRBD2 (6 bases each). This clonotype was obtained from a male donor with ankylosing spondylitis. Material: blood, either unsorted or a sorted T cell fraction (not recorded which). CDR3 sequence: CSASEAGGRLAKNIQYF. Here the CDR3 DNA reads TGCAGTGCTAGTGAGGCCGGGGGCAGACTAGCCAAAAACATTCAGTACTTC.